The clone carrying this T cell receptor (beta chain) was recorded only once. The sample originates from a study of blood T cell repertoires in COVID-19. Some clones are missing from TCRdb's copy, which holds only in-frame ones; the method was immunoSEQ multiplex PCR. Among around 140,000 clones listed, 84% were seen once. Germline V gene data show CDR1 as SNHLY and CDR2 as FYNNEI. Between the trimmed V and J ends, which lost 1 base and 8 bases, there was a span of 8 bases. CDR3 length equals 13 residues. The receptor's source is a man aged 35-49 years with acute COVID-19. Sequencing used PBMCs or T cells enriched from blood (not recorded which). V is TRBV2 and J is TRBJ1-4, with TRBD1 as a possible D gene (6 bases). CDR3 in amino acids: CASSEGQGEKLFF. The CDR3 DNA reads TGTGCCAGCAGTGAAGGGCAGGGGGAAAAACTGTTTTTT.